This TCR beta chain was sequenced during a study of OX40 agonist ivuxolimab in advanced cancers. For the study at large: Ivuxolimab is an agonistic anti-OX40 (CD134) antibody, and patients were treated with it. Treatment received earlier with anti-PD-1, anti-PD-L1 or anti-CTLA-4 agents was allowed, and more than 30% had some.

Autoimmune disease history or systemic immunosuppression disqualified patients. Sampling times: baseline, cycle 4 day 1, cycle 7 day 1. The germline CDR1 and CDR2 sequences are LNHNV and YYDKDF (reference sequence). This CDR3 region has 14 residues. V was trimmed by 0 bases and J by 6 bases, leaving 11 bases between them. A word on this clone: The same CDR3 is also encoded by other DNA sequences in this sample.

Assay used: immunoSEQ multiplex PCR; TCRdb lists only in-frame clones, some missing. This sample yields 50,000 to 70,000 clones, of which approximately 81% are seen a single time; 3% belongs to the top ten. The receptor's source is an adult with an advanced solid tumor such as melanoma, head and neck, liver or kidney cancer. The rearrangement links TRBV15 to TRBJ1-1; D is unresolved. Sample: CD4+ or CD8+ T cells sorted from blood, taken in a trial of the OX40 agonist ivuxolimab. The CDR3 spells CATSRDQAVAEAFF. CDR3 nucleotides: TGTGCCACCAGCAGAGATCAGGCTGTTGCTGAAGCTTTCTTT.